This TCR beta chain was recovered during a study of T cells in Graves' hyperthyroidism and ophthalmopathy. In the study overall: Upon initial diagnosis and before any treatment, peripheral blood was collected. Study-level results: Blood also carried most thyroid clonotypes expanded above 0.001.

RNA transcripts yielded amplified TCR beta CDR3 regions. A first-round RT-PCR of the TCR CDR3 used the HTBI primer set. TCRdb redid the calling of the multiplex PCR reads with MiXCR, one entry per CDR3 protein. Of fewer than 500,000 distinct CDR3 sequences listed, 14% were seen once; the top ten hold about 20%. This clonotype was observed at least ten times. The antigen is undetermined. This CDR3 is 15 amino acids long. V was cut by 3 bases and J by 4 bases, with 13 bases left in between. CDR1 and CDR2 (germline): PRHDT, FYEKMQ (reference sequence). Under 3 months was the duration of disease in ophthalmopathy patients, who also had a Clinical Activity Score of at least 3 and a NOSPECS grade of at least 4. The PBMCs studied were ones that came from 10 ml fresh peripheral blood.

The sample comprised blood. The rearrangement joins TRBV13 to TRBJ2-1; D is unresolved. The sequence was collected from a woman aged 25 to 39 with Graves' ophthalmopathy. CDR3 region: CASSFLLTEYNEQFF. CDR3 nucleotide sequence: TGTGCCAGCAGCTTCTTACTTACCGAATACAATGAGCAGTTCTTC.